This T cell receptor (beta chain) derives from a study of cytomegalovirus exposure and HLA in healthy donors. Across the whole study: Roughly 180 million T cells yielded 90 million to 130 million unique TCR beta sequences, as an earlier analysis found. Genotyping showed roughly 77% of 398 donors falling in the Caucasian-associated ancestry cluster.

This CDR3 has 13 residues. This cohort consisted of healthy bone marrow donors. The PCR used 60 Vbeta and 13 Jbeta primers. Sequenced by immunoSEQ multiplex PCR; TCRdb stores in-frame clones only, minus some. Here the sample spans around 150,000 clones, 65% to 80% being singletons. Sequencing input: PBMCs. The genes are TRBV21-1 and TRBJ1-2. TRBV21-1 is tagged as a pseudogene. This sequence was found in a man aged 40-49 years in good health and CMV-seronegative. The CDR3 DNA sequence: TGTGCCAGCAGCGGGGGGGGTGTCTATGGCTACACCTTC. It specifies CASSGGGVYGYTF.